These 29 T cell receptor beta chains were all obtained from the same sample, sequenced in a study of T cells after yellow fever vaccination (dated by TCRdb to about 2019). Explained via the paper, the treatment or condition label denotes: live attenuated yellow fever vaccine strain. The library was made by 5' RACE. The sequencing machine was an Illumina HiSeq 2500. TCRdb ran its own pipeline on the public reads, namely fastp trimming at Q25 and MiXCR clone calling, and kept in-frame beta chains. Each entry merges the rows of one CDR3 protein and shows their most common DNA and genes. Within this sample are roughly 160,000 distinct CDR3 sequences, with almost 7% of them counted one time only. The biggest ten clones account for 2.5% of the sample. This material consisted of CD4+ T cells sorted from PBMCs, taken 5 days after the first yellow fever vaccination. Receptors were obtained from a man aged 18-30 years who received the YFV17D yellow fever vaccine.

This clonotype was observed at least ten times. The J gene is TRBJ1-1, the V gene TRBV4-3, with 9 bases fitting TRBD1. This CDR3 has 17 amino acids. Looked up from germline, CDR1 is LGHNA and CDR2 is YSLEER. V trimming: 1 base; J trimming: 1 base; junction bases outside the gene matches: 7. The CDR3 coding sequence is TGCGCCAGCAGCCAAGTGGGGACAGGGCGGAGGAACACTGAAGCTTTCTTT. This codes for CASSQVGTGRRNTEAFF.

This chain links TRBV5-5 with TRBJ2-1; possible D gene TRBD1, 6 bases. The V and J ends lost 0 bases and 11 bases respectively, with 9 bases between them. This CDR3 contains 12 residues. From germline, CDR1 is SGHKS and CDR2 YYEKEE (reference sequence). The DNA for the CDR3 is TGTGCCAGCAGCTTGGCCAGGGACAAGCAGTTCTTC. Translating it yields CASSLARDKQFF.

This clonotype was recorded at least ten times. V usage is TRBV27 and J usage is TRBJ1-6; D unresolved. V shed 2 bases and J shed 9 bases, with 20 bases lying between them. The CDR3 runs 17 residues. Germline V gene lookup returns CDR1 MNHEY and CDR2 SMNVEV (reference sequence). The CDR3 DNA is TGTGCCAGCAGTTTAAAGTTTTCGGGGTGGGCCAGTTCACCCCTCCACTTT. This translates into CASSLKFSGWASSPLHF.

In its sample, this clonotype was seen many times. The V call is TRBV7-2, the J call TRBJ2-1; unclear D gene. CDR3 length: 15 residues. Germline V gene data show CDR1 as SGHTA and CDR2 as FQGNSA. V was trimmed by 5 bases and J by 7 bases, leaving 18 bases between them. The CDR3, as DNA: TGTGCCAGCAGCCCGGATGGTTTGGCATTGAATGAGCAGTTCTTC. Residues: CASSPDGLALNEQFF.

In this sample, this clonotype turned up many times. This rearrangement joins TRBV5-6 to TRBJ2-7; maybe TRBD2 (5 bases). CDR1 SGHDT and CDR2 YYEEEE come from the germline V gene. With 4 bases removed from V and 4 bases from J, the gap between germline ends came to 15 bases. CDR3 length equals 14 residues. The chain's CDR3 is CASSRPGGSYEQYV. In nucleotides, the CDR3 is TGTGCCAGCAGCCGGCCTGGAGGTTCTTACGAGCAGTACGTC.

This clonotype showed up many times. In DNA form, the CDR3 reads TGTGCCACCAGCAGAGAAGGGGAAGTCACAGATACGCAGTATTTT. Protein: CATSREGEVTDTQYF. The genes are TRBV15 and TRBJ2-3; TRBD1 might be the D (5 bases). Germline V gives CDR1 LNHNV, CDR2 YYDKDF (reference sequence). The V and J ends lost 0 bases and 2 bases respectively, with 9 bases between them. CDR3 length: 15 amino acids.

Many counts were recorded for this clonotype. The chain couples TRBV5-1 to TRBJ2-7; 7 bases agree with TRBD1. The V gene end was trimmed by 4 bases and the J gene end by 0 bases; junction bases not matched to a gene: 4. Per the germline V gene, CDR1 is SGHRS and CDR2 is YFSETQ. CDR3 length equals 14 residues. The CDR3 protein is CASSRQGSSYEQYF. CDR3 in DNA: TGCGCCAGCAGCCGACAGGGTAGCTCCTACGAGCAGTACTTC.

V is TRBV20-1 and J is TRBJ2-1, with a possible D match to TRBD1 (6 bases). Germline V CDR1 and CDR2: DFQATT, SNEGSKA (reference sequence). The V end was cut by 4 bases, the J end by 7 bases, with 20 bases between. This CDR3 comprises 15 residues. The CDR3 here is CSATTSGVIKNEQFF. CDR3 DNA sequence: TGCAGTGCTACGACTTCAGGGGTTATAAAGAATGAGCAGTTCTTC.

This clonotype was observed many times. This sequence joins TRBV5-4 and TRBJ2-3; D perhaps matches TRBD2 (6 bases). V lost 4 bases to trimming and J lost 4 bases, with 13 bases between them. This CDR3 is built from 14 residues. In germline, CDR1 is SGHNT, CDR2 YYREEE (reference sequence). The CDR3 bases are TGTGCCAGCAGCCGGGGGAGTCGGGCAGATACGCAGTATTTT. Translating gives CASSRGSRADTQYF.

This clonotype was seen at least ten times. The chain joins TRBV10-3 to TRBJ2-5, with 8 bases lining up with TRBD1. The CDR3 is 17 residues long. J gave up 2 bases and V 2 bases, and 10 bases lay outside the gene matches. Germline values: CDR1 ENHRY, CDR2 SYGVKD. The CDR3 coding sequence is TGTGCCATCAGTGAGGGAAGGACAGGGAACGGGCAAGAGACCCAGTACTTC. This translates into CAISEGRTGNGQETQYF.

This clonotype came up many times. For the CDR3, the DNA is TGTGCCATCAGTGGCCGCAGCGGGGGGCGCACAGATACGCAGTATTTT. Its protein product is CAISGRSGGRTDTQYF. The V call is TRBV10-3, the J call TRBJ2-3; 9 nucleotides agree with TRBD2. This CDR3 is built from 16 residues. Looked up from germline, CDR1 is ENHRY and CDR2 is SYGVKD. V dropped 4 bases and J dropped 1; count of bases not matched to a gene: 6.

This clonotype was detected only a few times. V and J are TRBV6-2 or TRBV6-3 and TRBJ1-5; 8 positions agree with TRBD1. The CDR3 contains 15 residues. The germline CDR1 and CDR2 sequences are MNHEY and SVGEGT. J gave up 5 bases and V 6 bases, and 9 bases lay outside the gene matches. The CDR3 region has the DNA TGTGCCAGCAGCAGGACAGGGTGGGGGCATCAGCCCCAGCATTTT. Protein: CASSRTGWGHQPQHF.

The table lists this clonotype with many counts. The chain couples TRBV3-1 to TRBJ2-4; TRBD2 aligns across 7 bases. CDR1 is LGHDT and CDR2 is YNNKEL in the germline V gene (reference sequence). The CDR3 extends over 17 amino acids. V lost 0 bases, J lost 2 bases, and 7 bases stayed unmatched. The CDR3 DNA reads TGTGCCAGCAGCCAAGATTGGGGGGGTCTGACCAAAAACATTCAGTACTTC. Its protein is CASSQDWGGLTKNIQYF.

This clonotype was observed many times. The chain couples TRBV5-6 to TRBJ1-5; 7 nucleotides agree with TRBD1. With 5 bases clipped from V and 10 bases from J, the junction kept 9 bases outside the gene matches. Germline V gene sequence: CDR1 SGHDT, CDR2 YYEEEE. The CDR3 spans 13 residues. The CDR3 region has the DNA TGTGCCAGCAGTTCTAGACAGGGTCTACCCCAGCATTTT. Encoded protein: CASSSRQGLPQHF. Complete variable domain (other parts from reference TRBV5-6 and TRBJ1-5): DAGVTQSPTHLIKTRGQQVTLRCSPKSGHDTVSWYQQALGQGPQFIFQYYEEEERQRGNFPDRFSGHQFPNYSSELNVNALLLGDSALYLCASSSRQGLPQHFGDGTRLSIL.

This clonotype was seen more than once but under ten times. The chain joins TRBV7-3 to TRBJ2-2; 14 bases align to TRBD2. CDR1 and CDR2 (germline): SGHTA, FQGTGA. The J segment lost 6 bases and the V segment lost 2 bases, leaving 5 bases of the junction unmatched. The CDR3 consists of 17 residues. The CDR3 bases are TGTGCCAGCAGCTTAGGACTAGCGGGGGGCCAGGCCGGGGAGCTGTTTTTT. This sequence encodes CASSLGLAGGQAGELFF. Filled out from reference TRBV7-3 and TRBJ2-2, the complete variable domain reads GAGVSQTPSNKVTEKGKYVELRCDPISGHTALYWYRQSLGQGPEFLIYFQGTGAADDSGLPNDRFFAVRPEGSVSTLKIQRTERGDSAVYLCASSLGLAGGQAGELFFGEGSRLTVL.

The genes are TRBV12-5 and TRBJ1-4; D is unresolved. Germline assignment: CDR1 LGHNT and CDR2 FRNRAP. This CDR3 comprises 12 residues. V gave up 8 bases and J gave up 5 bases, with 9 bases separating them. The CDR3 coding sequence is TGTGCTAGTATCGCGGGGAATGAAAAACTGTTTTTT. Protein: CASIAGNEKLFF. The full variable domain, completed using reference TRBV12-5 and TRBJ1-4, is DARVTQTPRHKVTEMGQEVTMRCQPILGHNTVFWYRQTMMQGLELLAYFRNRAPLDDSGMPKDRFSAEMPDATLATLKIQPSEPRDSAVYFCASIAGNEKLFFGSGTQLSVL.

The J gene is TRBJ1-1, the V gene TRBV2; perhaps TRBD1 as D (5 bases). The V gene's germline CDR1 is SNHLY and CDR2 FYNNEI. CDR3 size: 14 residues. V lost 8 bases and J lost 0, with 13 bases in between. CDR3 region: CASPGQTMNTEAFF. The CDR3 bases are TGTGCCAGCCCTGGACAAACGATGAACACTGAAGCTTTCTTT.

This clonotype has a count of ten or more. This rearrangement joins TRBV12-3 or TRBV12-4 to TRBJ1-5, with 10 nucleotides matching TRBD1. Germline trimming cut 8 bases from V and 7 bases from J; bases unmatched to any gene: 5. The CDR3 sequence is 13 residues long. CDR3 DNA: TGTGCCAGCTCGGGACAGGGGAAACAGCCCCAGCATTTT. Its protein is CASSGQGKQPQHF.

This clonotype was seen ten or more times. The chain joins TRBV7-2 to TRBJ1-1, with 7 bases that match TRBD1. After removal of 1 base from V and 1 base from J, the junction contained 6 bases not matched to a gene. The CDR3 consists of 16 residues. Germline V lookup: CDR1 SGHTA, CDR2 FQGNSA. This CDR3 is CASSLVIRTGNTEAFF. The DNA for the CDR3 is TGTGCCAGCAGCTTAGTTATCAGGACAGGGAACACTGAAGCTTTCTTT.

This clonotype was detected ten times or more. The chain carries TRBV6-1 and TRBJ2-2; D possibly corresponds to TRBD2 (6 bases). There are 12 residues in the CDR3. From germline, CDR1 is MNHNS and CDR2 SASEGT. Trimming took 6 bases from V and 7 from J, leaving 9 bases between them. CDR3 sequence (DNA): TGTGCCAGCAGGGGGACTCTCGGGGAGCTGTTTTTT. Translating it yields CASRGTLGELFF.

This clonotype was counted many times. J is TRBJ2-3 and V is TRBV25-1; 7 bases agree with TRBD2. The CDR3 runs 15 residues. The ends lost 0 bases at V and 6 bases at J; junction bases unmatched: 6. The germline gives CDR1 MGHDK, CDR2 SYGVNS. This chain's CDR3 is CASSEYWASGDTQYF. The CDR3 DNA is TGTGCCAGCAGTGAATATTGGGCTAGCGGTGATACGCAGTATTTT.

This clonotype was found many times. V usage is TRBV6-2 or TRBV6-3 and J usage is TRBJ1-6; D gene unclear. V was pared by 11 bases and J by 5 bases, with 13 bases between. Germline V gives CDR1 MNHEY, CDR2 SVGEGT. This CDR3 spans 13 amino acids. CDR3 loop: CALRFTNNSPLHF. The CDR3 DNA follows: TGTGCCCTGCGATTCACGAATAATTCACCCCTCCACTTT.

The sample holds many counts of this clonotype. The CDR3: CASSRGGSVEQYF. Written as DNA, the CDR3 is TGTGCCAGCAGTCGAGGGGGTTCAGTCGAGCAGTACTTC. This chain connects TRBV11-3 to TRBJ2-7; possibly TRBD1 for D (6 bases). The CDR3 extends over 13 amino acids. Trimming left V 6 bases short and J 6 bases short, with 15 bases between. Per the germline V gene, CDR1 is SGHNT and CDR2 is YENEEA.

This clonotype was detected ten times or more. This chain connects TRBV18 to TRBJ2-1, with 10 positions matching TRBD1. CDR1 and CDR2 (germline): KGHSH, LQKENI. J lost 9 bases, V lost 3 bases, and 11 bases had no gene match. The CDR3 has 16 amino acids. CDR3 in amino acids: CASSPWAKGQGSEQFF. Here the CDR3 DNA reads TGTGCCAGCTCACCGTGGGCGAAGGGACAGGGGTCTGAGCAGTTCTTC.

This clonotype was detected a few times. The rearrangement joins TRBV20-1 to TRBJ1-6; 9 bases fit TRBD1. After removal of 2 bases from V and 8 bases from J, the junction contained 7 bases not matched to a gene. This CDR3 is 15 amino acids long. Germline V gene sequence: CDR1 DFQATT, CDR2 SNEGSKA (reference sequence). DNA of the CDR3: TGCAGTGCTAGACCCGGGACAGGGTACGATTCACCCCTCCACTTT. Translated: CSARPGTGYDSPLHF.

This clonotype was observed at least ten times. The J gene is TRBJ2-1, the V gene TRBV28; possible D gene TRBD2, 5 bases. Trimming cost V 4 bases and J 10 bases, with 14 bases left between them. The length of the CDR3 is 13 residues. CDR1 is MDHEN, CDR2 SYDVKM, per germline. CDR3 sequence: CASSSPGWREQFF. The CDR3 DNA sequence: TGTGCCAGCAGTTCCCCGGGGTGGAGGGAGCAGTTCTTC. The full variable domain, its missing parts supplied by reference TRBV28 and TRBJ2-1, is DVKVTQSSRYLVKRTGEKVFLECVQDMDHENMFWYRQDPGLGLRLIYFSYDVKMKEKGDIPEGYSVSREKKERFSLILESASTNQTSMYLCASSSPGWREQFFGPGTRLTVL.

This clonotype was observed at least ten times. The chain is built from TRBV19 and TRBJ1-4; unclear D gene. The CDR3 covers 12 residues. Trimming took 4 bases from V and 6 from J, leaving 6 bases between them. The germline CDR1 and CDR2 sequences are LNHDA and SQIVND (reference sequence). For the CDR3, the DNA is TGTGCCAGTAGTAGCGGGGATGAAAAACTGTTTTTT. Translation gives CASSSGDEKLFF.

The rearrangement uses TRBV18 and TRBJ1-1; no clear D gene. V lost 6 bases and J 0 bases, leaving 8 bases between the germline ends. Germline lookup yields CDR1 KGHSH and CDR2 LQKENI. This CDR3 is 13 amino acids long. CDR3 DNA sequence: TGTGCCAGCTCCGAAGACATGAACACTGAAGCTTTCTTT. This sequence encodes CASSEDMNTEAFF.

The rearrangement links TRBV29-1 to TRBJ2-5, with D perhaps TRBD1 (6 bases). The germline V gene has CDR1 SQVTM and CDR2 ANQGSEA. Deletions cut 6 bases from V and 3 bases from J, with 11 bases between. This CDR3 spans 12 amino acids. Here the CDR3 reads CSVRTEKETQYF. Written as DNA, the CDR3 is TGCAGCGTGCGGACAGAGAAAGAGACCCAGTACTTC. Full variable domain (remainder filled in from reference TRBV29-1 and TRBJ2-5): SAVISQKPSRDICQRGTSLTIQCQVDSQVTMMFWYRQQPGQSLTLIATANQGSEATYESGFVIDKFPISRPNLTFSTLTVSNMSPEDSSIYLCSVRTEKETQYFGPGTRLLVL.